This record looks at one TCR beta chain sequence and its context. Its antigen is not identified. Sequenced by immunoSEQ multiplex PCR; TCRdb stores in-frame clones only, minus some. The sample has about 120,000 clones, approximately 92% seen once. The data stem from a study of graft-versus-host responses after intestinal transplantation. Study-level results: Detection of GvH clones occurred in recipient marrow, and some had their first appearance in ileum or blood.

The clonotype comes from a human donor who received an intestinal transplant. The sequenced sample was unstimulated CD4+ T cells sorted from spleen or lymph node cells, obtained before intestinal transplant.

The CDR3 DNA reads TGTGCCTGGCACCGCGGGATCTTATACGAGCAGTACTTC. It specifies CAWHRGILYEQYF. V gene TRBV30 combines with J gene TRBJ2-7, with a tentative D call TRBD2 (6 bases). V shed 5 bases and J shed 4 bases, with 15 bases lying between them. There are 13 residues in the CDR3. Germline V gene sequence: CDR1 GTSNPN, CDR2 SVGIG (reference sequence).